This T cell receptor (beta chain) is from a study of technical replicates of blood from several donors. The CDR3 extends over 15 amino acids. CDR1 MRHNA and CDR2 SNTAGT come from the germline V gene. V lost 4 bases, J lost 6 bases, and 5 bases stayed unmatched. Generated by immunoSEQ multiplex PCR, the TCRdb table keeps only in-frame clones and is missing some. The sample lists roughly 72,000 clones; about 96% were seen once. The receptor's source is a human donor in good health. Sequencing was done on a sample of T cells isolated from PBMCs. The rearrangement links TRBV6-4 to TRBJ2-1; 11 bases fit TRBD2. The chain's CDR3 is CASSVLAGEGNEQFF. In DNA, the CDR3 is TGTGCCAGCAGTGTACTAGCGGGAGAGGGCAATGAGCAGTTCTTC.